These T cell receptor beta chains were read from a single sample in a study of Japanese encephalitis immunity and Zika vaccine responses. Via MiXCR, TCRdb re-called the 5' RACE reads, giving one row per CDR3 protein. In the table there are approximately 1,600 distinct CDR3 sequences, roughly 6.1% of which are singletons. The source material was antigen-activated CD4+ T cells from blood, cultured, sampled during a Zika inactivated vaccine study. The receptors derive from an adult woman who received an inactivated Zika virus vaccine. CDR3s include the opening cysteine and the closing phenylalanine or tryptophan. Each record gives: CDR3 protein, D gene, J gene, V gene, clone size, CDR3 length. The D gene is left open where the match is weak. Expanded clones are given a class, and other clones once, few, many or no size at all.

CDR3: CASSLEGAGEQFF
D: TRBD1
J: TRBJ2-1
V: TRBV5-1
size: medium-sized
length: 13

CDR3: CASSYRDSGTFYSYEQYF
D: .
J: TRBJ2-7
V: TRBV6-2/TRBV6-3
size: large
length: 18

CDR3: CASSQGTGRFYEQYF
D: TRBD1
J: TRBJ2-7
V: TRBV3-1
size: large
length: 15

CDR3: CASSLNTGKTQYF
D: .
J: TRBJ2-5
V: TRBV12-3/TRBV12-4
size: medium-sized
length: 13

CDR3: CASRRRIPYNSPLHF
D: .
J: TRBJ1-6
V: TRBV6-5
size: few
length: 15

CDR3: CASSLGGGPQKETQYF
D: .
J: TRBJ2-5
V: TRBV18
size: few
length: 16

CDR3: CATSARGPTDTQYF
D: .
J: TRBJ2-3
V: TRBV15
size: medium-sized
length: 14

CDR3: CASSQDFALGKGMNTEAFF
D: .
J: TRBJ1-1
V: TRBV4-3
size: many
length: 19

CDR3: CASSSVKQGKNSPLHF
D: TRBD1
J: TRBJ1-6
V: TRBV5-4
size: few
length: 16

CDR3: CSALGGAAVRMEQYF
D: .
J: TRBJ2-7
V: TRBV20-1
size: large
length: 15

CDR3: CSVAPRSSYEQYF
D: .
J: TRBJ2-7
V: TRBV29-1
size: .
length: 13

CDR3: CASRTSGGSEQYF
D: TRBD2
J: TRBJ2-7
V: TRBV7-6
size: .
length: 13

CDR3: CASNSLWAEYGYTF
D: .
J: TRBJ1-2
V: TRBV7-9
size: few
length: 14

CDR3: CASSLSPLTGAAEKLFF
D: TRBD1
J: TRBJ1-4
V: TRBV27
size: few
length: 17

CDR3: CASSYTMGQGADGYTF
D: TRBD1
J: TRBJ1-2
V: TRBV6-5
size: many
length: 16

CDR3: CASSSMDTQYF
D: .
J: TRBJ2-3
V: TRBV7-8
size: many
length: 11

CDR3: CASSLRLAASGEQFF
D: TRBD2
J: TRBJ2-1
V: TRBV5-5
size: large
length: 15

CDR3: CASSAPGRLTDTQYF
D: .
J: TRBJ2-3
V: TRBV9
size: medium-sized
length: 15

CDR3: CASSLSGMGTQEETQYF
D: .
J: TRBJ2-5
V: TRBV5-1
size: large
length: 17

CDR3: CAISQGTSGVADTQYF
D: .
J: TRBJ2-3
V: TRBV10-3
size: .
length: 16

CDR3: CASSQDLEETQYF
D: .
J: TRBJ2-5
V: TRBV14
size: few
length: 13

CDR3: CASSGSGLWGNSDTYEQYF
D: .
J: TRBJ2-7
V: TRBV10-1
size: medium-sized
length: 19

CDR3: CSARVASGNYGYTF
D: .
J: TRBJ1-2
V: TRBV20-1
size: medium-sized
length: 14

CDR3: CSASSLARRADTQYF
D: .
J: TRBJ2-3
V: TRBV20-1
size: large
length: 15

CDR3: CASSPGTGGEKLFF
D: TRBD1
J: TRBJ1-4
V: TRBV5-1
size: medium-sized
length: 14

CDR3: CASSARVRVYNEQFF
D: .
J: TRBJ2-1
V: TRBV6-1
size: .
length: 15

CDR3: CASSTRTGYNEQFF
D: TRBD1
J: TRBJ2-1
V: TRBV27
size: medium-sized
length: 14

CDR3: CASSLQPSVTQYF
D: .
J: TRBJ2-5
V: TRBV28
size: medium-sized
length: 13

CDR3: CASSRLDRGQDTEAFF
D: TRBD1
J: TRBJ1-1
V: TRBV18
size: medium-sized
length: 16

CDR3: CASSYQGEGETQYF
D: .
J: TRBJ2-5
V: TRBV5-1
size: many
length: 14

CDR3: CASSLPVLSRTNTEAFF
D: .
J: TRBJ1-1
V: TRBV5-5
size: medium-sized
length: 17

CDR3: CSVEERSGTGRGGYTF
D: .
J: TRBJ1-2
V: TRBV29-1
size: .
length: 16

CDR3: CASSSARGGGETQYF
D: TRBD2
J: TRBJ2-5
V: TRBV7-7
size: medium-sized
length: 15

CDR3: CAWRGGISYEQYF
D: TRBD2
J: TRBJ2-7
V: TRBV30
size: .
length: 13

CDR3: CASSTGQNNQPQHF
D: TRBD1
J: TRBJ1-5
V: TRBV5-1
size: few
length: 14

CDR3: CASSFPSLKQETQYF
D: .
J: TRBJ2-5
V: TRBV6-6
size: medium-sized
length: 15

CDR3: CASSPVGHGQYF
D: .
J: TRBJ2-7
V: TRBV12-3/TRBV12-4
size: .
length: 12

CDR3: CAIRLDRDTEAFF
D: .
J: TRBJ1-1
V: TRBV10-3
size: many
length: 13

CDR3: CSVRQDMVDGYTF
D: .
J: TRBJ1-2
V: TRBV29-1
size: few
length: 13

CDR3: CASSPGPNYGYTF
D: .
J: TRBJ1-2
V: TRBV6-6
size: few
length: 13

CDR3: CASSIQGQLNTEAFF
D: TRBD1
J: TRBJ1-1
V: TRBV19
size: few
length: 15

CDR3: CATRSGVPHNEQFF
D: .
J: TRBJ2-1
V: TRBV6-5
size: many
length: 14

CDR3: CASRPTTGNTEAFF
D: .
J: TRBJ1-1
V: TRBV12-3/TRBV12-4
size: hyperexpanded
length: 14

CDR3: CASSPNGVTGELFF
D: .
J: TRBJ2-2
V: TRBV18
size: large
length: 14

CDR3: CASSQGMGQDFYEQYF
D: TRBD1
J: TRBJ2-7
V: TRBV4-3
size: hyperexpanded
length: 16

CDR3: CASSVDGTRTEAFF
D: .
J: TRBJ1-1
V: TRBV9
size: medium-sized
length: 14

CDR3: CATSPRSGDYTF
D: .
J: TRBJ1-2
V: TRBV24-1
size: .
length: 12

CDR3: CASSQVIGTGFFHEQFF
D: TRBD1
J: TRBJ2-1
V: TRBV14
size: large
length: 17

CDR3: CASSPGDSFTDTQYF
D: TRBD1
J: TRBJ2-3
V: TRBV3-1
size: medium-sized
length: 15

CDR3: CASSRTTSGGFYEQYF
D: TRBD2
J: TRBJ2-7
V: TRBV7-2
size: .
length: 16

CDR3: CASRPLLTGDREQFF
D: TRBD1
J: TRBJ2-1
V: TRBV28
size: large
length: 15

CDR3: CSARPRLSVAGLHRGGFYEQYF
D: TRBD2
J: TRBJ2-7
V: TRBV20-1
size: medium-sized
length: 22

CDR3: CASSQAGGQTGELFF
D: TRBD2
J: TRBJ2-2
V: TRBV4-3
size: medium-sized
length: 15

CDR3: CASSQTGTGNTEAFF
D: TRBD1
J: TRBJ1-1
V: TRBV4-3
size: .
length: 15

CDR3: CATSRDWNSNQPQHF
D: .
J: TRBJ1-5
V: TRBV15
size: .
length: 15